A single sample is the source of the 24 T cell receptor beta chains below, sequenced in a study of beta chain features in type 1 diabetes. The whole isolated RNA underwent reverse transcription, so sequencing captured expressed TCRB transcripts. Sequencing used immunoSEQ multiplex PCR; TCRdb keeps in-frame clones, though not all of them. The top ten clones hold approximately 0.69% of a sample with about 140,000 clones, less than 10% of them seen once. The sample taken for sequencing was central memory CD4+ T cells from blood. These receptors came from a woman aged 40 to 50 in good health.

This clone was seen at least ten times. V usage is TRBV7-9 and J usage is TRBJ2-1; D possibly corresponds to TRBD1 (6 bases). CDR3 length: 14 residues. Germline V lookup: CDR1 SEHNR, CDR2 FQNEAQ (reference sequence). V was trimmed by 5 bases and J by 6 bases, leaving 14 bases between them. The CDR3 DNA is TGTGCCAGCAGCCCTAATACAGGGATCAATGAGCAGTTCTTC. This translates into CASSPNTGINEQFF.

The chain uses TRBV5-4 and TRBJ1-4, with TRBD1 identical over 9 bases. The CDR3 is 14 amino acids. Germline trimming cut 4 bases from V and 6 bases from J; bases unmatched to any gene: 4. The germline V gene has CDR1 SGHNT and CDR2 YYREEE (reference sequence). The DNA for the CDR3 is TGTGCCAGCAGCGGGGGACAGGGAGATGAAAAACTGTTTTTT. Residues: CASSGGQGDEKLFF. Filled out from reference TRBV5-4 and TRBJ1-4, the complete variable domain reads ETGVTQSPTHLIKTRGQQVTLRCSSQSGHNTVSWYQQALGQGPQFIFQYYREEENGRGNFPPRFSGLQFPNYSSELNVNALELDDSALYLCASSGGQGDEKLFFGSGTQLSVL.

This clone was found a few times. CDR3 loop: CASSSIPDIHEQYF. The CDR3 nucleotides are TGTGCCAGCTCATCCATCCCCGACATACACGAGCAGTACTTC. The rearrangement links TRBV18 to TRBJ2-7, with D unresolved. The germline V and J ends were trimmed by 5 bases and 5 bases, with 16 bases remaining between them. Germline CDR1 and CDR2: KGHSH and LQKENI. The CDR3 covers 14 residues.

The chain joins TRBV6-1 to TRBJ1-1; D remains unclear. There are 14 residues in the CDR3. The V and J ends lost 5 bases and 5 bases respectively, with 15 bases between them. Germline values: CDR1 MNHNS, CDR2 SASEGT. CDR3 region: CASSKLDRVTEAFF. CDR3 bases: TGTGCCAGCAGTAAATTAGATCGGGTGACTGAAGCTTTCTTT.

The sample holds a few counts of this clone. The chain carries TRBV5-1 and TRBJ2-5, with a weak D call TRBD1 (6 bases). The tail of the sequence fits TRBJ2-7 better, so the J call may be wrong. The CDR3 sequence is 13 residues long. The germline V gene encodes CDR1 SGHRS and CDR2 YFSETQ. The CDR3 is CASRPGVGNEQYF. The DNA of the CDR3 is TGCGCCAGCAGACCAGGGGTTGGGAACGAGCAGTACTTC.

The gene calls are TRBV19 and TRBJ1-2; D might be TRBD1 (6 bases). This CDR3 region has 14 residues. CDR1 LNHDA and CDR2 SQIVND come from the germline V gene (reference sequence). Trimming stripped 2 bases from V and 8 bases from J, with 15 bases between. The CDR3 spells CASSIQGQRRGYTF. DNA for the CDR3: TGTGCCAGTAGTATACAGGGGCAGAGAAGGGGCTACACCTTC. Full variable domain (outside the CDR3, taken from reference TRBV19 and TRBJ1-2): DGGITQSPKYLFRKEGQNVTLSCEQNLNHDAMYWYRQDPGQGLRLIYYSQIVNDFQKGDIAEGYSVSREKKESFPLTVTSAQKNPTAFYLCASSIQGQRRGYTFGSGTRLTVV.

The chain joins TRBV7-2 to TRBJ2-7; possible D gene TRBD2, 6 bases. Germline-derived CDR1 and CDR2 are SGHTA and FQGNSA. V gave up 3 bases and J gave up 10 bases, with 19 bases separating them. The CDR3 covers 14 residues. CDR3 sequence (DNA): TGTGCCAGCAGCTTCCGGCCGGGGGTTAATCGACAGTACTTC. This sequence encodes CASSFRPGVNRQYF. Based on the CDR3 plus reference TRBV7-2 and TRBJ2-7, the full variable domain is GAGVSQSPSNKVTEKGKDVELRCDPISGHTALYWYRQSLGQGLEFLIYFQGNSAPDKSGLPSDRFSAERTGGSVSTLTIQRTQQEDSAVYLCASSFRPGVNRQYFGPGTRLTVT.

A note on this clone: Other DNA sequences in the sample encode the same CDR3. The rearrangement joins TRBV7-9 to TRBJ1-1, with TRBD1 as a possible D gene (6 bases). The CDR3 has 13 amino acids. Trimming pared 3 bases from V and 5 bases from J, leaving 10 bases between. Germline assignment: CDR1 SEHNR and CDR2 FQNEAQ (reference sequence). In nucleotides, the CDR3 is TGTGCCAGCAGCTTGAAGGGGGGGACTGAAGCTTTCTTT. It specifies CASSLKGGTEAFF.

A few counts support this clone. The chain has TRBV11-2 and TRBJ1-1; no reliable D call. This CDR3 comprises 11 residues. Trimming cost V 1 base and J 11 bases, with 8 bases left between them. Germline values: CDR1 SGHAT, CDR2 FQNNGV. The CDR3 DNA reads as TGTGCCAGCAGCTTAGCCGGGTTGGCTTTCTTT. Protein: CASSLAGLAFF.

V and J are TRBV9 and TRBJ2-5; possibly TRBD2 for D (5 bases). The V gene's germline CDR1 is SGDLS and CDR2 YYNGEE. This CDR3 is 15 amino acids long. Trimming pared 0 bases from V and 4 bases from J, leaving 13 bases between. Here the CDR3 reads CASSVDGVSLETQYF. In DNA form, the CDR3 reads TGTGCCAGCAGCGTAGACGGGGTTAGCCTAGAGACCCAGTACTTC.

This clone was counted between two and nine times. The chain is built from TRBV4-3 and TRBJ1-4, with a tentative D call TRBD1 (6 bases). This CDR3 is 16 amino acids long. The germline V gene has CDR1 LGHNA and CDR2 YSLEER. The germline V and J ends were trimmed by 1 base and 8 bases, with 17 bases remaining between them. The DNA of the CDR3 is TGCGCCAGCAGCCAAGGGACGACAGGCGTTGCAGAAAAACTGTTTTTT. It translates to CASSQGTTGVAEKLFF.

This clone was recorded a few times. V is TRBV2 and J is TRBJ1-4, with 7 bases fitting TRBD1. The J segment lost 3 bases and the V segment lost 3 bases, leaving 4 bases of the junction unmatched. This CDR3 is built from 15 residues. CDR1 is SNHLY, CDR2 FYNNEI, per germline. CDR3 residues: CASSDPTGANEKLFF. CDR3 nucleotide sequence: TGTGCCAGCAGTGACCCCACAGGGGCTAATGAAAAACTGTTTTTT.

CDR3: CSVESGTGNTIYF. For the CDR3, the DNA is TGCAGCGTTGAATCGGGGACTGGAAACACCATATATTTT. The rearrangement joins TRBV29-1 to TRBJ1-3; D is uncertain. Germline CDR1 and CDR2: SQVTM and ANQGSEA. With 2 bases removed from V and 2 bases from J, the gap between germline ends came to 7 bases. The CDR3 is 13 residues long.

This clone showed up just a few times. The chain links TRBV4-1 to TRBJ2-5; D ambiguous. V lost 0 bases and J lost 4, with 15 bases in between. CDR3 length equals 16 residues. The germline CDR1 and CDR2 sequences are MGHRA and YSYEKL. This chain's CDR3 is CASSQDPNSRLETQYF. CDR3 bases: TGCGCCAGCAGCCAAGATCCGAACAGCCGGCTAGAGACCCAGTACTTC.

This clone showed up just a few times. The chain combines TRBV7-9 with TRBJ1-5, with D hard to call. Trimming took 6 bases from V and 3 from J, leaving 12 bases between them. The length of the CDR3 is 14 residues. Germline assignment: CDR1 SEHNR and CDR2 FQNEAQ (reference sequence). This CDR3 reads CASSYSFANQPQHF. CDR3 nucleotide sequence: TGTGCCAGCAGTTACTCTTTCGCCAATCAGCCCCAGCATTTT.

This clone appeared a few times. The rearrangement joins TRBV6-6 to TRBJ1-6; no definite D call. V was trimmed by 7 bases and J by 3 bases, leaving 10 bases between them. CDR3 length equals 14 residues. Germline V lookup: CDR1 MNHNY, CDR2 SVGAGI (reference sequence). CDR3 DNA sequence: TGTGCCAGCACGGGGATCATCTATAATTCACCCCTCCACTTT. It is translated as CASTGIIYNSPLHF.

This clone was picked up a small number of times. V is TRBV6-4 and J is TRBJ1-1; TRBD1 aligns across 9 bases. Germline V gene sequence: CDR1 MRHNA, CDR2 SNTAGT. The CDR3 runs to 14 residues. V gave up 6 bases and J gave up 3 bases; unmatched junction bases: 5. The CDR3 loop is CASRGQGWDTEAFF. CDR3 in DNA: TGTGCCAGCAGGGGACAGGGATGGGACACTGAAGCTTTCTTT.

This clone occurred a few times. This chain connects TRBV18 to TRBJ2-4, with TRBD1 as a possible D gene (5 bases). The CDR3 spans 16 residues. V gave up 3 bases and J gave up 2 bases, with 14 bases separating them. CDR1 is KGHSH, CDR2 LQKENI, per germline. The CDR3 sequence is CASSPQSGITKNIQYF. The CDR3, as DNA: TGTGCCAGCTCACCCCAGTCAGGGATAACCAAAAACATTCAGTACTTC.

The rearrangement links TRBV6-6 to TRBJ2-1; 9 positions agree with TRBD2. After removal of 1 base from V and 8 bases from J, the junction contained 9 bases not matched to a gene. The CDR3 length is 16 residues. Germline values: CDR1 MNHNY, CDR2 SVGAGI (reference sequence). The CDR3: CASSYWAGGPMDEQFF. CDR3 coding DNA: TGTGCCAGCAGTTACTGGGCGGGGGGGCCTATGGATGAGCAGTTCTTC.

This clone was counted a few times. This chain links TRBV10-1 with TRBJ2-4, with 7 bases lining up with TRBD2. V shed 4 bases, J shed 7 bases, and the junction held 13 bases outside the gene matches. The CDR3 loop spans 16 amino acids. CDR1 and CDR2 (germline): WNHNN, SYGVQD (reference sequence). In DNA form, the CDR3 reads TGCGCCAGCAGTGCTTCTCAGGGCGGGGGTAGGAACATTCAGTACTTC. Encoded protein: CASSASQGGGRNIQYF.

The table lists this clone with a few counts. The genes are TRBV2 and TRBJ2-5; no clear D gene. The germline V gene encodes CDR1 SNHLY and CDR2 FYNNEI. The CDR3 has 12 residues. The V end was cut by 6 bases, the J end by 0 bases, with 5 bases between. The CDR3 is CASRANQETQYF. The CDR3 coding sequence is TGTGCCAGCAGGGCCAACCAAGAGACCCAGTACTTC.

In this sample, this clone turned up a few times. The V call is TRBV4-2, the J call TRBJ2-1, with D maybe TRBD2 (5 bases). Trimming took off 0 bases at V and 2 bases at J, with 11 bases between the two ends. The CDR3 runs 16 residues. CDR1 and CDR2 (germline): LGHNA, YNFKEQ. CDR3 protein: CASSQDLSGTYNEQFF. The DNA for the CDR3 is TGTGCCAGCAGCCAAGATCTGAGCGGTACCTACAATGAGCAGTTCTTC.

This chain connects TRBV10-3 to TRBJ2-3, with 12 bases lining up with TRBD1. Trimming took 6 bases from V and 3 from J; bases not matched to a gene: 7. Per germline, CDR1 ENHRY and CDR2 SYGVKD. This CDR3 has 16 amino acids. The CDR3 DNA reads TGTGCCATCAGCCCGGGACAGGGGGCTGGGACAGATACGCAGTATTTT. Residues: CAISPGQGAGTDTQYF.

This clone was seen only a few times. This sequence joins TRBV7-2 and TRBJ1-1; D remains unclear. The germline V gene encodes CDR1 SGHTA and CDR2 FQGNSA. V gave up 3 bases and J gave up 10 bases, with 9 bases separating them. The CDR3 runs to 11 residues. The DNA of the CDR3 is TGTGCCAGCAGCTTGGCCGAGCGAGCTTTCTTT. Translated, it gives CASSLAERAFF.